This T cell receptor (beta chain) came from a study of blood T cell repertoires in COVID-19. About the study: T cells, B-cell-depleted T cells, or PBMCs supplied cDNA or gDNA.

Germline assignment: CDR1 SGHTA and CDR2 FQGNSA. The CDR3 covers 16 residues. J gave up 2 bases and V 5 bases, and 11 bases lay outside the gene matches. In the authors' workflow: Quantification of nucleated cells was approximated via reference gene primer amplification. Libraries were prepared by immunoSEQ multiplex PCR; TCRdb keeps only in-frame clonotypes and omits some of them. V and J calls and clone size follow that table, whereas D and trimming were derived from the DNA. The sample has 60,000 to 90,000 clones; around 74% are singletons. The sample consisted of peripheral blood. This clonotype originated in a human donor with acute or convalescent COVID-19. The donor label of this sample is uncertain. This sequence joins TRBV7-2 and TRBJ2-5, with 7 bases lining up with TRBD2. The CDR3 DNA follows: TGTGCCAGCAGCCCGGACGGCGGGGGACGACAAGAGACCCAGTACTTC. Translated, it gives CASSPDGGGRQETQYF.